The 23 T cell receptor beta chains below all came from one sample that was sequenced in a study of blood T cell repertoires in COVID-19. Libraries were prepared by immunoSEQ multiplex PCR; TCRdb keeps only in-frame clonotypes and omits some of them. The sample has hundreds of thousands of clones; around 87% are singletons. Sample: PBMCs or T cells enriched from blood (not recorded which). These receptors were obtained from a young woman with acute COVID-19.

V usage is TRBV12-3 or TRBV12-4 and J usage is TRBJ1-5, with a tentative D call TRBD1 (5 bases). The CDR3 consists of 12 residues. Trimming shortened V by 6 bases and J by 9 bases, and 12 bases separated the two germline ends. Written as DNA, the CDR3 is TGTGCCAGCAGCGGGGGGGACCGGCCCCAGCATTTT. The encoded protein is CASSGGDRPQHF.

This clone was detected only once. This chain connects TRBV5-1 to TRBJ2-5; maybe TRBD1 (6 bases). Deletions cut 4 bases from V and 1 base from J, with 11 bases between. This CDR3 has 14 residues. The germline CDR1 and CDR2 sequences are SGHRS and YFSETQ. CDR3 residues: CASSQGHFQETQYF. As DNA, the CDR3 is TGCGCCAGCAGCCAGGGACATTTCCAAGAGACCCAGTACTTC.

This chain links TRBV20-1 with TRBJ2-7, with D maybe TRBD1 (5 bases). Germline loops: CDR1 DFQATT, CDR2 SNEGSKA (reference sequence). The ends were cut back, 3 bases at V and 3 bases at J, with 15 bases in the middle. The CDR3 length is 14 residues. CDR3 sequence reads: CSASLTELYYEQYF. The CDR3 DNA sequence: TGCAGTGCTAGTTTGACAGAACTATACTACGAGCAGTACTTC.

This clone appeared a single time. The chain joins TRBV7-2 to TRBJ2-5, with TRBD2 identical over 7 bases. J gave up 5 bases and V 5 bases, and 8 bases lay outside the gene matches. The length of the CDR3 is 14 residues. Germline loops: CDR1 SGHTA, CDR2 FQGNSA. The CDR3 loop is CASSAAGARETQYF. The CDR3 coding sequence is TGTGCCAGCAGCGCGGCGGGAGCTCGGGAGACCCAGTACTTC.

The chain's CDR3 is CASSWAQDTQYF. CDR3 bases: TGCGCCAGCAGTTGGGCGCAGGATACGCAGTATTTT. The chain combines TRBV5-1 with TRBJ2-3; D unresolved. This CDR3 comprises 12 residues. V gave up 5 bases and J gave up 6 bases, with 10 bases separating them. The germline V gene encodes CDR1 SGHRS and CDR2 YFSETQ.

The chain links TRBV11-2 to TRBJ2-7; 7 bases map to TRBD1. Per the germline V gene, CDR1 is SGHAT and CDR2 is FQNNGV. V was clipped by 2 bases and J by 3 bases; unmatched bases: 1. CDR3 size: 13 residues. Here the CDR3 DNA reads TGTGCCAGCAGCTTACGACAGGGCTACGAGCAGTACTTC. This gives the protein CASSLRQGYEQYF. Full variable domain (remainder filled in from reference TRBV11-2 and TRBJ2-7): EAGVAQSPRYKIIEKRQSVAFWCNPISGHATLYWYQQILGQGPKLLIQFQNNGVVDDSQLPKDRFSAERLKGVDSTLKIQPAKLEDSAVYLCASSLRQGYEQYFGPGTRLTVT.

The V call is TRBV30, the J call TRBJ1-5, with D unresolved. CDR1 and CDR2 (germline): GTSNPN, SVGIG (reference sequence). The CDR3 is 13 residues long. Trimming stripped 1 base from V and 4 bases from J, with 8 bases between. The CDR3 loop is CAWSGQLNQPQHF. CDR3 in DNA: TGTGCCTGGAGTGGGCAGTTAAATCAGCCCCAGCATTTT.

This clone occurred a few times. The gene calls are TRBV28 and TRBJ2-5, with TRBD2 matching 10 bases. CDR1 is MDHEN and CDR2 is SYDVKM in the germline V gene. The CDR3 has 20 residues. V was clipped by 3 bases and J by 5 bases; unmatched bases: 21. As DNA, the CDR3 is TGTGCCAGCAGTTTCCCTTTGGAGCGGGAGGGCTCTTTCCATAAGGAGACCCAGTACTTC. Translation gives CASSFPLEREGSFHKETQYF. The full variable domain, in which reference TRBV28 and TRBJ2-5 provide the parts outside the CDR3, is DVKVTQSSRYLVKRTGEKVFLECVQDMDHENMFWYRQDPGLGLRLIYFSYDVKMKEKGDIPEGYSVSREKKERFSLILESASTNQTSMYLCASSFPLEREGSFHKETQYFGPGTRLLVL.

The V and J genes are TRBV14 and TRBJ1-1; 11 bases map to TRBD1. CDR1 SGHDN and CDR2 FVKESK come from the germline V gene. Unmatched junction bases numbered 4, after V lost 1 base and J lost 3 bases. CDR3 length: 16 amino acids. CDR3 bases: TGTGCCAGCAGCCAAGCGGGGACAGGGGGGTACACTGAAGCTTTCTTT. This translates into CASSQAGTGGYTEAFF.

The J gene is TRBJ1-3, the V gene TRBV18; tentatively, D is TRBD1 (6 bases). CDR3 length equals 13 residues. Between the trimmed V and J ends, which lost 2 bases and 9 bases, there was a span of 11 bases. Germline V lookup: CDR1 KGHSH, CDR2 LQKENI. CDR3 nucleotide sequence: TGTGCCAGCTCACCAGGACAGTTCGGCACCATATATTTT. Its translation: CASSPGQFGTIYF. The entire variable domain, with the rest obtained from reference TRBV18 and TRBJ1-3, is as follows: NAGVMQNPRHLVRRRGQEARLRCSPMKGHSHVYWYRQLPEEGLKFMVYLQKENIIDESGMPKERFSAEFPKEGPSILRIQQVVRGDSAAYFCASSPGQFGTIYFGEGSWLTVV.

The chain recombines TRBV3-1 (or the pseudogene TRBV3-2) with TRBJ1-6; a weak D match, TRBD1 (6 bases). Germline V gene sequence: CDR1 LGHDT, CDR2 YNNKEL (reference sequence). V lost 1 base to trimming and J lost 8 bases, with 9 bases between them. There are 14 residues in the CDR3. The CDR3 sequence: CASSQVQGYSPLHF. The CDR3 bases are TGTGCCAGCAGCCAAGTACAGGGCTATTCACCCCTCCACTTT.

The CDR3 sequence: CASSPGTSGRPNEQFF. The CDR3, as DNA: TGTGCCAGCAGCCCAGGGACTAGCGGGAGACCCAATGAGCAGTTCTTC. The rearrangement links TRBV11-2 to TRBJ2-1; 14 nucleotides line up with TRBD2. The CDR3 covers 16 residues. The V gene's germline CDR1 is SGHAT and CDR2 FQNNGV. V lost 5 bases and J lost 6; bases outside the gene matches: 6.

As DNA, the CDR3 is TGTGCCAGTAGTGAAACGGGGTCTAATGAAAAACTGTTTTTT. It translates to CASSETGSNEKLFF. This sequence joins TRBV19 and TRBJ1-4; D gene unclear. The V and J ends lost 5 bases and 3 bases respectively, with 10 bases between them. The CDR3 is 14 amino acids. Germline CDR1 is LNHDA and CDR2 is SQIVND (reference sequence).

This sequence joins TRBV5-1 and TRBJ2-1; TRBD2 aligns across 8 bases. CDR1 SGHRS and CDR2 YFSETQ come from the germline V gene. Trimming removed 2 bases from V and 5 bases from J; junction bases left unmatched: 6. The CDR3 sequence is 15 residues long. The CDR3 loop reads CASSLAGESDNEQFF. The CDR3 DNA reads TGCGCCAGCAGCTTAGCGGGAGAGAGCGACAATGAGCAGTTCTTC.

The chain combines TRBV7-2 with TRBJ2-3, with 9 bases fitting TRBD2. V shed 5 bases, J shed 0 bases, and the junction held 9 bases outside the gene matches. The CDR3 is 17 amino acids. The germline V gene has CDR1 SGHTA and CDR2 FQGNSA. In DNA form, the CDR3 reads TGTGCCAGCAGCCGCTGGGGCGGGAGGGCTAGCACAGATACGCAGTATTTT. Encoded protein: CASSRWGGRASTDTQYF. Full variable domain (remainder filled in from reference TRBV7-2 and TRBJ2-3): GAGVSQSPSNKVTEKGKDVELRCDPISGHTALYWYRQSLGQGLEFLIYFQGNSAPDKSGLPSDRFSAERTGGSVSTLTIQRTQQEDSAVYLCASSRWGGRASTDTQYFGPGTRLTVL.

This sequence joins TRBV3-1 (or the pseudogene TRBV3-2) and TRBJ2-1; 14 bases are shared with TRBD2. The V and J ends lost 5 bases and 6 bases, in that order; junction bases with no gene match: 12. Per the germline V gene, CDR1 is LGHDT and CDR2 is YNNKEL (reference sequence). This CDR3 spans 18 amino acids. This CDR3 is CASSNRPGTSGRFNEQFF. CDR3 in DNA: TGTGCCAGCAGCAACCGTCCCGGGACTAGCGGGAGATTCAATGAGCAGTTCTTC.

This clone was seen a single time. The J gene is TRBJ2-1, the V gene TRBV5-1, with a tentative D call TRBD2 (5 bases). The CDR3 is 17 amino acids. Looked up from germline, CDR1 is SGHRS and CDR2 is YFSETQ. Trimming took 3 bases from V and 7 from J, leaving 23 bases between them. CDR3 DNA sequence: TGCGCCAGCAGCTGGATACTAGGGATCGAGGAATTGAATGAGCAGTTCTTC. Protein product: CASSWILGIEELNEQFF.

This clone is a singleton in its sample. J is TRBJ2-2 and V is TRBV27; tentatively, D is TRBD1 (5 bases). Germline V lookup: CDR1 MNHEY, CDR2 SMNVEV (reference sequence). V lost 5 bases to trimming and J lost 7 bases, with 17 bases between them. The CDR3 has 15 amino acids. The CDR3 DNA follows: TGTGCCAGCAGTCCCCGGACAAATCCTTACGGGGAGCTGTTTTTT. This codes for CASSPRTNPYGELFF.

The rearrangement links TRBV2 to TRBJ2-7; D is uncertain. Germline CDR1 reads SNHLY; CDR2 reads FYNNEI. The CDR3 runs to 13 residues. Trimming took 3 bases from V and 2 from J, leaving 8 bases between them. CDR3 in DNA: TGTGCCAGCAGTGATGGGCAGGCCTACGAGCAGTACTTC. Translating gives CASSDGQAYEQYF.

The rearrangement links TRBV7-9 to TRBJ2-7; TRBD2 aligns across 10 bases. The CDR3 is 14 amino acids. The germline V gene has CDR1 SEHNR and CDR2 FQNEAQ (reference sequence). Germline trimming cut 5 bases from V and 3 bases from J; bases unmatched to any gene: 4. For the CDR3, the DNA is TGTGCCAGCAGCGTAGGACTAGCGGACTACGAGCAGTACTTC. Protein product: CASSVGLADYEQYF.

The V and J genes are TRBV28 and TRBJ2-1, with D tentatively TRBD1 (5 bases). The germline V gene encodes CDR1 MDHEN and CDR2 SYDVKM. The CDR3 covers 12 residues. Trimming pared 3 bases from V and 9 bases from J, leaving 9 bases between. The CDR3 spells CASSLAGREQFF. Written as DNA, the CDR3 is TGTGCCAGCAGTTTGGCAGGGCGTGAGCAGTTCTTC.

This chain's CDR3 is CASSQVRVGNQPQHF. CDR3 nucleotide sequence: TGCGCCAGCAGCCAAGTGAGAGTAGGCAATCAGCCCCAGCATTTT. The chain carries TRBV4-1 and TRBJ1-5, with D uncertain. The CDR3 runs 15 residues. Germline V gives CDR1 MGHRA, CDR2 YSYEKL. Trimming removed 1 base from V and 2 bases from J, with 9 bases in between.

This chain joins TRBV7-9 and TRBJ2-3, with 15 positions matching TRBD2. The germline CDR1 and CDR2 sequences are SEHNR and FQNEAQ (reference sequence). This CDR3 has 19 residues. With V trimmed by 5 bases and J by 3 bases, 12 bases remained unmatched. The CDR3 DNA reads TGTGCCAGCAGCCTTGGACTAGCGGGAGGGCAGTTAAAAACAGATACGCAGTATTTT. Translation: CASSLGLAGGQLKTDTQYF.